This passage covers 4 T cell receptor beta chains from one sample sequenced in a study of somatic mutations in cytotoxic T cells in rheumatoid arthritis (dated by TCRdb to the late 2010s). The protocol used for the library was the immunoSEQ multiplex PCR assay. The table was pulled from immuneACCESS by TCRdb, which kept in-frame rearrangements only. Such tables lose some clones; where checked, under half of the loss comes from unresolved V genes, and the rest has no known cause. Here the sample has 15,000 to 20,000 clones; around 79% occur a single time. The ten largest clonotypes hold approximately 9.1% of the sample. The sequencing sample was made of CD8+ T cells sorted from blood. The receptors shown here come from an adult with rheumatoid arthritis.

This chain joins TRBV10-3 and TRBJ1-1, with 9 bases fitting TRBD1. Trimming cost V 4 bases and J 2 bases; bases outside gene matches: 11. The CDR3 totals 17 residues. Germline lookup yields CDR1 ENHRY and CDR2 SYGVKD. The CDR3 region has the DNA TGTGCCATCAGTGGCTTTGCCCTGGGACAGGGTAACACTGAAGCTTTCTTT. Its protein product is CAISGFALGQGNTEAFF.

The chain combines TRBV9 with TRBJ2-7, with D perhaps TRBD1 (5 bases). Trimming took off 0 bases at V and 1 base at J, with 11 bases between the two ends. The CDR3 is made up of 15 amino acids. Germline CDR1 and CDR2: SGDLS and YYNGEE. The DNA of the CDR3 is TGTGCCAGCAGCGTAGGGGCAGGGCTTTCCTACGAGCAGTACTTC. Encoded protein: CASSVGAGLSYEQYF. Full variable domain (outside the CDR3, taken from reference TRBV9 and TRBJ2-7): DSGVTQTPKHLITATGQRVTLRCSPRSGDLSVYWYQQSLDQGLQFLIQYYNGEERAKGNILERFSAQQFPDLHSELNLSSLELGDSALYFCASSVGAGLSYEQYFGPGTRLTVT.

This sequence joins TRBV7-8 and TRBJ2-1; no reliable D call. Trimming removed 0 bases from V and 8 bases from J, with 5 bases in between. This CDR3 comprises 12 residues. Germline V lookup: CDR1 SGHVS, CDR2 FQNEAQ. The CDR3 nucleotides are TGTGCCAGCAGCTTAGCTCTGGATGAGCAGTTCTTC. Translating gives CASSLALDEQFF. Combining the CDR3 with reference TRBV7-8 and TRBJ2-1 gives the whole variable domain GAGVSQSPRYKVAKRGQDVALRCDPISGHVSLFWYQQALGQGPEFLTYFQNEAQLDKSGLPSDRFFAERPEGSVSTLKIQRTQQEDSAVYLCASSLALDEQFFGPGTRLTVL.

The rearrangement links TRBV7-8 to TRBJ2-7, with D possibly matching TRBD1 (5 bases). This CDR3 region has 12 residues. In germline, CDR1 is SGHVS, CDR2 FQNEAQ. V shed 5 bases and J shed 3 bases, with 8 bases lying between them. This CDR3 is CASSDTGYEQYF. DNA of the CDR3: TGTGCCAGCAGCGATACAGGCTACGAGCAGTACTTC.